The text below deals with one TCR beta chain. Antigen: not known. Germline CDR1 SGHAT, CDR2 FQNNGV. V was shortened by 1 base and J by 1 base, with 7 bases between the two germline ends. The CDR3 covers 14 residues. This entry is derived from a study of identical twins. Points from the study as a whole: The analysis was cross-sectional rather than longitudinal within donors. A partial confounding effect on zero-insertion analyses could come from invariant MAIT and iNKT cells.

TCRdb re-called the 5' RACE reads through MiXCR, storing one row per CDR3 protein. The repertoire holds approximately 230,000 distinct CDR3 sequences, with 6.5% as singletons. The data were also submitted as part of a second study, on T cells expressing NK-cell markers.

Sequencing was performed on CD8+ T cells sorted from blood. This TCR derives from a woman aged 18-29 years in good health. This rearrangement joins TRBV11-2 to TRBJ1-1; D remains unclear. The CDR3 DNA is TGTGCCAGCAGCTTAGTCCCCGCGAACACTGAAGCTTTCTTT. It codes for CASSLVPANTEAFF.